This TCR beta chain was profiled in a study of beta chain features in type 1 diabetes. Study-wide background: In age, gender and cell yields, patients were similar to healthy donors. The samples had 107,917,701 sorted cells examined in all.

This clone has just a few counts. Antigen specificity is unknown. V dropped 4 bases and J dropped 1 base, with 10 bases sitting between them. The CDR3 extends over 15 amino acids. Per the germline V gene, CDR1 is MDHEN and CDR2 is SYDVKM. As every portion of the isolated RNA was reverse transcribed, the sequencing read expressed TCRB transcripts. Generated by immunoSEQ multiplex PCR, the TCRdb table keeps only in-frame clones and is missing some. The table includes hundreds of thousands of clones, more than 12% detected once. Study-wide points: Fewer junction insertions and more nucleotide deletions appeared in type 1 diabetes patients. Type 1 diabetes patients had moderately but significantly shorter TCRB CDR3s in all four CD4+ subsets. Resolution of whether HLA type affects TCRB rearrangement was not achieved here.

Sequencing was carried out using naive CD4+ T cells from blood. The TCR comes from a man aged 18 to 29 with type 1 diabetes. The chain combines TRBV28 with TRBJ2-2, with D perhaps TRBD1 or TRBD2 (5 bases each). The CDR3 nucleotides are TGTGCCAGCAGTTGGTTGAGGGGGAACACCGGGGAGCTGTTTTTT. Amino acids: CASSWLRGNTGELFF.